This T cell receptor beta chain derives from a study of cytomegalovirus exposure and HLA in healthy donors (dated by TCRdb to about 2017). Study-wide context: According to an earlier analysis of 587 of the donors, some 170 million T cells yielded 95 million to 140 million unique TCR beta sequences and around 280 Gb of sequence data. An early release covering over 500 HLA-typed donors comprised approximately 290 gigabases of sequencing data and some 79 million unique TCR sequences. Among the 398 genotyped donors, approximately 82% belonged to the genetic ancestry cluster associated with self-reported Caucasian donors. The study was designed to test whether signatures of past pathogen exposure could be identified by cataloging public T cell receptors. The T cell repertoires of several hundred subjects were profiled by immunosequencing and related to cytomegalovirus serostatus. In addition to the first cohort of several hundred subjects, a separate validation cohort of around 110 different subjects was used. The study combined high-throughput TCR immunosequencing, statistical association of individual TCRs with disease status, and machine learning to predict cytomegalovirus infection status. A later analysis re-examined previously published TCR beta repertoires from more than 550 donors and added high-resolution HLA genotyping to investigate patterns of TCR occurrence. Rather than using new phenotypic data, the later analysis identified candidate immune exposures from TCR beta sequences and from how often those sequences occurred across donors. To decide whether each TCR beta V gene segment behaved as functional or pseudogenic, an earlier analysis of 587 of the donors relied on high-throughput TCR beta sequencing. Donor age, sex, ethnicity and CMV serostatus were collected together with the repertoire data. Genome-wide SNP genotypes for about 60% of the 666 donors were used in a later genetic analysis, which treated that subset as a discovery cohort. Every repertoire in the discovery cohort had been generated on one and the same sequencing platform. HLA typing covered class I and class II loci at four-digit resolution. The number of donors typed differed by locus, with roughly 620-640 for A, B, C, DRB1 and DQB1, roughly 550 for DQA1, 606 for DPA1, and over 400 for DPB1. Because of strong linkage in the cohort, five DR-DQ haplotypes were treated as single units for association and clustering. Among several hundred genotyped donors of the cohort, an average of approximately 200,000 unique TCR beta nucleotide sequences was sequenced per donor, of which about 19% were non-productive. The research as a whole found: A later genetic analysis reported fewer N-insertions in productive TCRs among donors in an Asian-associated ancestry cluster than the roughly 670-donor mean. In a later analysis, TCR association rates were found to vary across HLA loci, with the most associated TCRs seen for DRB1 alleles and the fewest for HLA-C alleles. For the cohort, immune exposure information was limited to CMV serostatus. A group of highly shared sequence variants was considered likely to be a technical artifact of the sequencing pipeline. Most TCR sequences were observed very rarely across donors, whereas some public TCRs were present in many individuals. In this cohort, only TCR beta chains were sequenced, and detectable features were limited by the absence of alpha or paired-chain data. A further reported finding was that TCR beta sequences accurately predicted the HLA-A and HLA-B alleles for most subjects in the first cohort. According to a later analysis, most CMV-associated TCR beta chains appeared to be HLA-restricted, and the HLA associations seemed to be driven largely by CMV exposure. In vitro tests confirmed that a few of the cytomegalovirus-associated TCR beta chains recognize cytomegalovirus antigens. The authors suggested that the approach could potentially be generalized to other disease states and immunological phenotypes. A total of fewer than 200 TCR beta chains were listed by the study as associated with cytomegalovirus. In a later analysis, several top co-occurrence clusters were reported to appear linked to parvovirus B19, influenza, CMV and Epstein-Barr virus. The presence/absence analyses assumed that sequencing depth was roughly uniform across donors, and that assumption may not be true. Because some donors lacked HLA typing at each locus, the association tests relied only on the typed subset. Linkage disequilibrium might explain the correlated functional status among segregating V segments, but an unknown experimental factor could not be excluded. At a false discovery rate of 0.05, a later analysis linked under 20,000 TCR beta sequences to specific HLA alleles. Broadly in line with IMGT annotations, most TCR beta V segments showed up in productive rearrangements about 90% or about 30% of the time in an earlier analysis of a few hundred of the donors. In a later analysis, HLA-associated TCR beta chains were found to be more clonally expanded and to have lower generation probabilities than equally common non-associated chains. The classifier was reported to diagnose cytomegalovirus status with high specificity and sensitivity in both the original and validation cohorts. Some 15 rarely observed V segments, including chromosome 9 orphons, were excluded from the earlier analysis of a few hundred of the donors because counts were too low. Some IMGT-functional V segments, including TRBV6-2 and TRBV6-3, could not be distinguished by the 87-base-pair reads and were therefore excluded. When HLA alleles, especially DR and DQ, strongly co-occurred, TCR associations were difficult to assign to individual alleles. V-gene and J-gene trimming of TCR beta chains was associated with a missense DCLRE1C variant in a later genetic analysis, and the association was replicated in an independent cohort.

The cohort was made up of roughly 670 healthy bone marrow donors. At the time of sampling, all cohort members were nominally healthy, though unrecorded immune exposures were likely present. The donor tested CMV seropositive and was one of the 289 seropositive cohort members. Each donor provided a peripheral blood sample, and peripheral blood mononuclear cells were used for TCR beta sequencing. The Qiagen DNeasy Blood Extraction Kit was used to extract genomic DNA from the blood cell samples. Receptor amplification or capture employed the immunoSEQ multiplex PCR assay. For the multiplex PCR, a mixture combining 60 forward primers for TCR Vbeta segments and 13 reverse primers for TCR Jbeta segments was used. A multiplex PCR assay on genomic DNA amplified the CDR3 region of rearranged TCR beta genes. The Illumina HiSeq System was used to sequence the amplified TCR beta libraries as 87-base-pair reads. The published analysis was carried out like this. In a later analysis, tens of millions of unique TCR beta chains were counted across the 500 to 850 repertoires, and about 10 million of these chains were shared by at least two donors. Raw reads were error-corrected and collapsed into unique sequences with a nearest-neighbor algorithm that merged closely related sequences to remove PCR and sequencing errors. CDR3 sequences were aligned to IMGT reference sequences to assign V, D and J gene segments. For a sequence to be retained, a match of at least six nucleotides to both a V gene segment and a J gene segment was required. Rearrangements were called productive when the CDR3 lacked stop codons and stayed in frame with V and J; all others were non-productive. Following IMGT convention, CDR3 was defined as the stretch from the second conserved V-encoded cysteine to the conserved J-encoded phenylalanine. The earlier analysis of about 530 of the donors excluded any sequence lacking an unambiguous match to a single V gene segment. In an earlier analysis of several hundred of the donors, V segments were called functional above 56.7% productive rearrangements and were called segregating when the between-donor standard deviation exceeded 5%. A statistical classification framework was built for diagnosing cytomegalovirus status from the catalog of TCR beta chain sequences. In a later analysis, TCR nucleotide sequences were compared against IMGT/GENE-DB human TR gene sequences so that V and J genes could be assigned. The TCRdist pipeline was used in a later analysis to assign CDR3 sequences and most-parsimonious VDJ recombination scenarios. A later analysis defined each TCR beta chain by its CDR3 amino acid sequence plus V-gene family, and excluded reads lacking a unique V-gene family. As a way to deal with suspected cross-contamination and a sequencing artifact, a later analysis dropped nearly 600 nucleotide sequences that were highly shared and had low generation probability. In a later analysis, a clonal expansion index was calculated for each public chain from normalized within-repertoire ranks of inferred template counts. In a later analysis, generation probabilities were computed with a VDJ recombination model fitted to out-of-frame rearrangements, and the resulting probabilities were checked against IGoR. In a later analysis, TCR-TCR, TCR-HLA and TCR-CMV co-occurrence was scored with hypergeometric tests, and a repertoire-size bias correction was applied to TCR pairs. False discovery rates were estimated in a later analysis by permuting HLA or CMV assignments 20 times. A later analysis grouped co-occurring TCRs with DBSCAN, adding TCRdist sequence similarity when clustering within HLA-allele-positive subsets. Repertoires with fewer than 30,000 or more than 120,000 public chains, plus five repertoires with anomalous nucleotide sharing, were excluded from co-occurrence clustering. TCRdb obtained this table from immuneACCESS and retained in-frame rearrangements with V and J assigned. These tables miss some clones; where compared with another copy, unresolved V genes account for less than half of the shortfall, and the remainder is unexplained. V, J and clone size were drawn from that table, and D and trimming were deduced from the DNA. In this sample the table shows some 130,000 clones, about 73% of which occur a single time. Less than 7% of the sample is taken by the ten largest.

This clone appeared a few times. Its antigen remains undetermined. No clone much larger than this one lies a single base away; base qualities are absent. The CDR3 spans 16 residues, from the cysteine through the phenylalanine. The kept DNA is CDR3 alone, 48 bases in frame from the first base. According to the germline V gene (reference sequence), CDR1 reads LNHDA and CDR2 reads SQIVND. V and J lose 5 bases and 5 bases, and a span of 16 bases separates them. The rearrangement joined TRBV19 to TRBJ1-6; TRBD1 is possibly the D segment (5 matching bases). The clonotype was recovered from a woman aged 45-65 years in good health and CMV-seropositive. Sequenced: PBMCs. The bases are TGTGCCAGTAGTGTCGGGGCGGGACGGAATAATTCACCCCTCCACTTT. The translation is CASSVGAGRNNSPLHF.